This T cell receptor (beta chain) derives from a study of CD8+CD57+ T cells in acquired aplastic anemia. On the study more broadly: Isolated CD4+ and CD8+ cells, once sorted, yielded DNA averaging roughly 3.2 ug. Roughly 10.8 million reads were obtained on average for healthy donor CD4+ cells.

This clonotype was recorded a few times. As yet, its antigen is unknown. The ends lost 9 bases at V and 1 base at J; junction bases unmatched: 4. CDR3 length: 13 amino acids. Looked up from germline, CDR1 is SGHTA and CDR2 is FQGNSA. Study conclusions and caveats: A significant difference in CD8+ Simpson's diversity between patients and controls was not found. The study identified roughly 29 CD8+ CDR3 sequences shared by patients and controls.

Using genomic DNA as the template, TCR beta VDJ and CDR3 profiling was carried out. TCRdb fed the reads into MiXCR, producing one record per CDR3 protein. The sample lists 42,000 or so distinct CDR3 sequences, 68% occurring once. Specimen: sorted CD4+, CD8+, or CD8+CD57+ T cells (not recorded which) from PBMCs. This receptor was taken from a human donor in good health, serving as a control. The chain links TRBV7-2 to TRBJ2-5, with 8 bases that match TRBD2. The CDR3 region is CASSSGSQETQYF. DNA of the CDR3: TGTGCCAGTTCTAGCGGGTCCCAAGAGACCCAGTACTTC.